Listed below are T cell receptor beta chains from one sample, sequenced in a study of blood T cell repertoires in COVID-19. Profiled with immunoSEQ multiplex PCR; TCRdb holds only in-frame clones, not every one. The sample gives around 100,000 clones, under 90% of which show up once; approximately 22% is in the top ten. The sample taken for sequencing was peripheral blood. These receptors were obtained from a human donor in a cohort sampled during active COVID-19. Each CDR3 is given with its conserved first and last residue. D genes are given only for firm matches. Rows may omit the clone size; those that give it use once, few, many or a size class.

cdr3_nt: TGCAGCGTTGAGGGGACAGGGGGCGGGTATGGCTACACCTTC
cdr3_aa: CSVEGTGGGYGYTF
v_call: TRBV29-1
j_call: TRBJ1-2
clone_size: NA
cdr3_length: 14
d_call: TRBD1

cdr3_nt: TGTGCCAGCAGCGTAGGTCCAGTCGACTATGGCTACACCTTC
cdr3_aa: CASSVGPVDYGYTF
v_call: TRBV9
j_call: TRBJ1-2
clone_size: once
cdr3_length: 14
d_call: NA

cdr3_nt: TGTGCCAGCAGCACAGGGGGCGGTTCCGTAAAACTGTTTTTT
cdr3_aa: CASSTGGGSVKLFF
v_call: TRBV6-5
j_call: TRBJ1-4
clone_size: NA
cdr3_length: 14
d_call: TRBD1

cdr3_nt: TGTGCCACACGAACCCGGGGGGTGCGTGGCTACACCTTC
cdr3_aa: CATRTRGVRGYTF
v_call: TRBV19
j_call: TRBJ1-2
clone_size: NA
cdr3_length: 13
d_call: NA

cdr3_nt: TGCGCCAGCAGCTCACAGGGGGTAGATACGCAGTATTTT
cdr3_aa: CASSSQGVDTQYF
v_call: TRBV5-1
j_call: TRBJ2-3
clone_size: once
cdr3_length: 13
d_call: TRBD1

cdr3_nt: TGTGCCAGCAGGCATACTCAACAGGGGACCATTCAGTACTTC
cdr3_aa: CASRHTQQGTIQYF
v_call: TRBV7-9
j_call: TRBJ2-4
clone_size: NA
cdr3_length: 14
d_call: TRBD1

cdr3_nt: TGTGCCAGCAGTACCCAGTGGGGGGCCAACGTCCTGACTTTC
cdr3_aa: CASSTQWGANVLTF
v_call: TRBV14
j_call: TRBJ2-6
clone_size: NA
cdr3_length: 14
d_call: NA

cdr3_nt: TGTGCCAGCAGTGAGTCTTTGGGGACAGGGTTCTCTGGGGCCAACGTCCTGACTTTC
cdr3_aa: CASSESLGTGFSGANVLTF
v_call: TRBV2
j_call: TRBJ2-6
clone_size: NA
cdr3_length: 19
d_call: TRBD1

cdr3_nt: TGTGCCAGCAGTCCCCGACAGCCCCCCTCTGGGGCCAACGTCCTGACTTTC
cdr3_aa: CASSPRQPPSGANVLTF
v_call: TRBV27
j_call: TRBJ2-6
clone_size: NA
cdr3_length: 17
d_call: NA

cdr3_nt: TGTGCCAGCAGCCAAGCTTATGGCTACACCTTC
cdr3_aa: CASSQAYGYTF
v_call: TRBV3-1/TRBV3-2
j_call: TRBJ1-2
clone_size: few
cdr3_length: 11
d_call: NA

cdr3_nt: TGTGCCAGCAGCTTGGCCAAAGTAGCAGGGTCTGGCGAGCAGTACTTC
cdr3_aa: CASSLAKVAGSGEQYF
v_call: TRBV5-4
j_call: TRBJ2-7
clone_size: NA
cdr3_length: 16
d_call: NA

cdr3_nt: TGTGCCAGCAGCTTGTCAGCGGGAGGAGTTGACTACGAGCAGTACTTC
cdr3_aa: CASSLSAGGVDYEQYF
v_call: TRBV5-8
j_call: TRBJ2-7
clone_size: few
cdr3_length: 16
d_call: TRBD2

cdr3_nt: TGTGCCAGCAGACTTCAGGGGGCAGGCAATGAGCAGTTCTTC
cdr3_aa: CASRLQGAGNEQFF
v_call: TRBV2
j_call: TRBJ2-1
clone_size: NA
cdr3_length: 14
d_call: TRBD1

cdr3_nt: TGTGCCACCAGGCCACAGGACAATTCACCCCTCCACTTT
cdr3_aa: CATRPQDNSPLHF
v_call: TRBV19
j_call: TRBJ1-6
clone_size: NA
cdr3_length: 13
d_call: NA

cdr3_nt: TGCAGCGTTGTGGGCTCAACAGGGGGCACCGGGGAGCTGTTTTTT
cdr3_aa: CSVVGSTGGTGELFF
v_call: TRBV29-1
j_call: TRBJ2-2
clone_size: once
cdr3_length: 15
d_call: TRBD1

cdr3_nt: TGTGCCAGCAGTTACTCGTGGCAGGGGAAATCATCTGGCTACACCTTC
cdr3_aa: CASSYSWQGKSSGYTF
v_call: TRBV6-6
j_call: TRBJ1-2
clone_size: NA
cdr3_length: 16
d_call: NA

cdr3_nt: TGTGCCAGTAGGGACAGGGGGTTTGTCAATCAGCCCCAGCATTTT
cdr3_aa: CASRDRGFVNQPQHF
v_call: TRBV19
j_call: TRBJ1-5
clone_size: NA
cdr3_length: 15
d_call: TRBD1

cdr3_nt: TGTGCCAGCTGCCTGGGACAGGGGGTCGGAAACACCATATATTTT
cdr3_aa: CASCLGQGVGNTIYF
v_call: TRBV2
j_call: TRBJ1-3
clone_size: NA
cdr3_length: 15
d_call: TRBD1

cdr3_nt: TGTGCCAGCACTTTCAAAGGAGAGATTAGCTCCTATAATTCACCCCTCCACTTT
cdr3_aa: CASTFKGEISSYNSPLHF
v_call: TRBV7-8
j_call: TRBJ1-6
clone_size: NA
cdr3_length: 18
d_call: NA

cdr3_nt: TGTGCCAGCAGCCAGGGACTAGCGGGAGTAATGACCTACGAGCAGTACTTC
cdr3_aa: CASSQGLAGVMTYEQYF
v_call: TRBV3-1/TRBV3-2
j_call: TRBJ2-7
clone_size: NA
cdr3_length: 17
d_call: TRBD2

cdr3_nt: TGTGCCAGCAGTTCTGCACTAGCCTTGGCTTACCAAGAGACCCAGTACTTC
cdr3_aa: CASSSALALAYQETQYF
v_call: TRBV6-2/TRBV6-3
j_call: TRBJ2-5
clone_size: NA
cdr3_length: 17
d_call: NA

cdr3_nt: TGTGCCAGTAGTCGGGCGGCGGGGGGGAGTTACGAGCAGTACTTC
cdr3_aa: CASSRAAGGSYEQYF
v_call: TRBV19
j_call: TRBJ2-7
clone_size: NA
cdr3_length: 15
d_call: TRBD2

cdr3_nt: TGTGCCAGCAGCTTAGGATTCAGGGACACTGAAGCTTTCTTT
cdr3_aa: CASSLGFRDTEAFF
v_call: TRBV7-2
j_call: TRBJ1-1
clone_size: NA
cdr3_length: 14
d_call: NA

cdr3_nt: TGTGCCAGCAGTTACGAACTTGGACAGGGTGGGTATAGCAATCAGCCCCAGCATTTT
cdr3_aa: CASSYELGQGGYSNQPQHF
v_call: TRBV6-2/TRBV6-3
j_call: TRBJ1-5
clone_size: NA
cdr3_length: 19
d_call: TRBD1

cdr3_nt: TGTGCCAGCAGCGTAGGGGCGGGGGCCAACTACAATGAGCAGTTCTTC
cdr3_aa: CASSVGAGANYNEQFF
v_call: TRBV9
j_call: TRBJ2-1
clone_size: NA
cdr3_length: 16
d_call: NA

cdr3_nt: TGTGCCAGCAGCCAAGATTTGACCGGGGTCAATCAGCCCCAGCATTTT
cdr3_aa: CASSQDLTGVNQPQHF
v_call: TRBV4-2
j_call: TRBJ1-5
clone_size: NA
cdr3_length: 16
d_call: NA

cdr3_nt: TGTGCCAGCTCAGAACAGGGAGCAGGAAACACCATATATTTT
cdr3_aa: CASSEQGAGNTIYF
v_call: TRBV5-4
j_call: TRBJ1-3
clone_size: NA
cdr3_length: 14
d_call: NA

cdr3_nt: TGTGCCAGCAGCCAACAGGAGAACTATGGCTACACCTTC
cdr3_aa: CASSQQENYGYTF
v_call: TRBV7-2
j_call: TRBJ1-2
clone_size: NA
cdr3_length: 13
d_call: NA

cdr3_nt: TGCGCCAGCAGCCAAGCACAGGCCTCCTACGAGCAGTACTTC
cdr3_aa: CASSQAQASYEQYF
v_call: TRBV4-1
j_call: TRBJ2-7
clone_size: few
cdr3_length: 14
d_call: NA

cdr3_nt: TGCGCCAGCAGCCAAGATCCACGGCAGGGGGCACTTTCCTACAATGAGCAGTTCTTC
cdr3_aa: CASSQDPRQGALSYNEQFF
v_call: TRBV4-3
j_call: TRBJ2-1
clone_size: NA
cdr3_length: 19
d_call: TRBD1

cdr3_nt: TGTGCCAGTAGGAGACTAGATTATACCGGGGAGCTGTTTTTT
cdr3_aa: CASRRLDYTGELFF
v_call: TRBV19
j_call: TRBJ2-2
clone_size: few
cdr3_length: 14
d_call: NA

cdr3_nt: TGTGCCAGCTCATCCCGGACAGGGCTGACTGAAGCTTTCTTT
cdr3_aa: CASSSRTGLTEAFF
v_call: TRBV18
j_call: TRBJ1-1
clone_size: NA
cdr3_length: 14
d_call: TRBD1

cdr3_nt: TGTGCCAGCAGCGTAGGAGGTCCCCCGGATACGCAGTATTTT
cdr3_aa: CASSVGGPPDTQYF
v_call: TRBV9
j_call: TRBJ2-3
clone_size: NA
cdr3_length: 14
d_call: NA

cdr3_nt: TGTGCCAGCAGGCTATCTAGTGTCGGTGAGCAGTTCTTC
cdr3_aa: CASRLSSVGEQFF
v_call: TRBV11-1
j_call: TRBJ2-1
clone_size: NA
cdr3_length: 13
d_call: NA

cdr3_nt: TGTGCCAGCAGCCGAACCGGGGGCACAGATACGCAGTATTTT
cdr3_aa: CASSRTGGTDTQYF
v_call: TRBV3-1/TRBV3-2
j_call: TRBJ2-3
clone_size: NA
cdr3_length: 14
d_call: NA

cdr3_nt: TGTGCCAGTAGCCTTACTTACTCTGGGGCCAACGTCCTGACTTTC
cdr3_aa: CASSLTYSGANVLTF
v_call: TRBV19
j_call: TRBJ2-6
clone_size: NA
cdr3_length: 15
d_call: NA

cdr3_nt: TGTGCTAGTGGGGATGGACAGGGAAATAATTCACCCCTCCACTTT
cdr3_aa: CASGDGQGNNSPLHF
v_call: TRBV12-5
j_call: TRBJ1-6
clone_size: NA
cdr3_length: 15
d_call: TRBD1

cdr3_nt: TGTGCCAGTAGTATAGAGTGGCCCCATGGCTACACCTTC
cdr3_aa: CASSIEWPHGYTF
v_call: TRBV19
j_call: TRBJ1-2
clone_size: NA
cdr3_length: 13
d_call: NA

cdr3_nt: TGTGCCAGCAGCCAAGAGGGCAGCGGTGAAAAACTGTTTTTT
cdr3_aa: CASSQEGSGEKLFF
v_call: TRBV14
j_call: TRBJ1-4
clone_size: NA
cdr3_length: 14
d_call: NA

cdr3_nt: TGTGCCAGCAGCCCTGCAGGGGAGGGGAGGCATGAGCAGTTCTTC
cdr3_aa: CASSPAGEGRHEQFF
v_call: TRBV5-8
j_call: TRBJ2-1
clone_size: once
cdr3_length: 15
d_call: NA

cdr3_nt: TGTGCCAGCAGCCAGGAGGGACTAGCGGGAGTTACCTACGAGCAGTACTTC
cdr3_aa: CASSQEGLAGVTYEQYF
v_call: TRBV3-1/TRBV3-2
j_call: TRBJ2-7
clone_size: NA
cdr3_length: 17
d_call: TRBD2

cdr3_nt: TGTGCCAGCAGCGCGGACAGGGGCGCCGGTCAGCCCCAGCATTTT
cdr3_aa: CASSADRGAGQPQHF
v_call: TRBV2
j_call: TRBJ1-5
clone_size: few
cdr3_length: 15
d_call: TRBD1

cdr3_nt: TGTGCCAGCAGCTTAAACGGGGGGAATTCACCCCTCCACTTT
cdr3_aa: CASSLNGGNSPLHF
v_call: TRBV7-8
j_call: TRBJ1-6
clone_size: NA
cdr3_length: 14
d_call: NA

cdr3_nt: TGTGCCAGCAGCCCAGTCGGTAGCGGGGGAGAGACCCAGTACTTC
cdr3_aa: CASSPVGSGGETQYF
v_call: TRBV7-2
j_call: TRBJ2-5
clone_size: NA
cdr3_length: 15
d_call: TRBD2

cdr3_nt: TGTGCCAGCAGCTTATTTCGGGAGGCCGGGGAGCTGTTTTTT
cdr3_aa: CASSLFREAGELFF
v_call: TRBV11-2
j_call: TRBJ2-2
clone_size: few
cdr3_length: 14
d_call: TRBD2

cdr3_nt: TGTGCCAGCAGGCATAACCGCGGGCCTTTCAATGAGCAGTTCTTC
cdr3_aa: CASRHNRGPFNEQFF
v_call: TRBV4-2
j_call: TRBJ2-1
clone_size: NA
cdr3_length: 15
d_call: NA

cdr3_nt: TGTGCCAGCAGTTTCTCGCGCACCTACGAGCAGTACTTC
cdr3_aa: CASSFSRTYEQYF
v_call: TRBV12-3/TRBV12-4
j_call: TRBJ2-7
clone_size: few
cdr3_length: 13
d_call: NA

cdr3_nt: TGTGCCAGCAGCTTAGCCCCAGAATCATCCTACGAGCAGTACTTC
cdr3_aa: CASSLAPESSYEQYF
v_call: TRBV7-6
j_call: TRBJ2-7
clone_size: NA
cdr3_length: 15
d_call: NA

cdr3_nt: TGTGCCAGTAGGTCAGCCGTCGGGAGCTCCTACAATGAGCAGTTCTTC
cdr3_aa: CASRSAVGSSYNEQFF
v_call: TRBV19
j_call: TRBJ2-1
clone_size: NA
cdr3_length: 16
d_call: NA

cdr3_nt: TGTGCCACCTTGGGCGGGAGCACCTACAATGAGCAGTTCTTC
cdr3_aa: CATLGGSTYNEQFF
v_call: TRBV27
j_call: TRBJ2-1
clone_size: NA
cdr3_length: 14
d_call: TRBD2

cdr3_nt: TGTGCCAGCAGCTTAACGGCCCTCCCAGGGGAAGCTTTCTTT
cdr3_aa: CASSLTALPGEAFF
v_call: TRBV28
j_call: TRBJ1-1
clone_size: once
cdr3_length: 14
d_call: NA

cdr3_nt: TGTGCCAGCAATGGACAGGCTAATAATTCACCCCTCCACTTT
cdr3_aa: CASNGQANNSPLHF
v_call: TRBV28
j_call: TRBJ1-6
clone_size: NA
cdr3_length: 14
d_call: TRBD1

cdr3_nt: TGTGCCAGCAGCTTGACGCAACCACCGGGACAGAAAAATTCACCCCTCCACTTT
cdr3_aa: CASSLTQPPGQKNSPLHF
v_call: TRBV5-5
j_call: TRBJ1-6
clone_size: NA
cdr3_length: 18
d_call: TRBD1

cdr3_nt: TGTGCCAGCAGTTTTGGAGGTAACTATGGCTACACCTTC
cdr3_aa: CASSFGGNYGYTF
v_call: TRBV28
j_call: TRBJ1-2
clone_size: NA
cdr3_length: 13
d_call: NA

cdr3_nt: TGTGCCAGCAGCCCGACCCAGGGGGTCGGAACTGAAGCTTTCTTT
cdr3_aa: CASSPTQGVGTEAFF
v_call: TRBV7-2
j_call: TRBJ1-1
clone_size: NA
cdr3_length: 15
d_call: TRBD1

cdr3_nt: TGCAGTGCTAGTCCCCGACCCGGACAGAGACCCTACGAGCAGTACTTC
cdr3_aa: CSASPRPGQRPYEQYF
v_call: TRBV20-1
j_call: TRBJ2-7
clone_size: NA
cdr3_length: 16
d_call: NA

cdr3_nt: TGTGCCAGCAGCCCAAACACAGGGAACACCATATATTTT
cdr3_aa: CASSPNTGNTIYF
v_call: TRBV7-6
j_call: TRBJ1-3
clone_size: NA
cdr3_length: 13
d_call: NA

cdr3_nt: TGCGCCAGCAGCCAAGGTCCGGGACAGGGTCGAAAGACCCAGTACTTC
cdr3_aa: CASSQGPGQGRKTQYF
v_call: TRBV4-3
j_call: TRBJ2-5
clone_size: NA
cdr3_length: 16
d_call: TRBD1